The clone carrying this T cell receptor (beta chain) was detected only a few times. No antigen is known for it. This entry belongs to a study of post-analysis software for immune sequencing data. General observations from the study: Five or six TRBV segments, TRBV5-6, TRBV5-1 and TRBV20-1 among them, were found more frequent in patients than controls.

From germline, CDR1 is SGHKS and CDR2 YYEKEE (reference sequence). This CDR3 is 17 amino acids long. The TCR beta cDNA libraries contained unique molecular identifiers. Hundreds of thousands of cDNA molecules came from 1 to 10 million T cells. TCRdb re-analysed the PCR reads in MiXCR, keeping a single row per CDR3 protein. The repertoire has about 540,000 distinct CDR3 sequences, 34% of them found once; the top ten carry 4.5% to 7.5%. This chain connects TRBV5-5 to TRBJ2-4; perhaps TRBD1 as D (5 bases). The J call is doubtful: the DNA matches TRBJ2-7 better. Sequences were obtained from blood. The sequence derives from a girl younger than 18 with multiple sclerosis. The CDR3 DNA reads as TGTGCCAGCAGCTTGAGCCCCAGGGCGCAGGGAACTTTCGAGCAGTACTTC. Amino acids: CASSLSPRAQGTFEQYF.